Included here is one TCR beta chain sequence, with context. Per the germline V gene, CDR1 is MGHRA and CDR2 is YSYEKL. V shed 2 bases, J shed 5 bases, and the junction held 10 bases outside the gene matches. CDR3 size: 16 residues. This sample is part of a study of blood T cell repertoires in COVID-19. Only in-frame clones appear in the TCRdb table, and some are missing; sequencing was by immunoSEQ multiplex PCR. The sample consists of 150,000 or so clones, roughly 80% of them appearing once. The chain uses TRBV4-1 and TRBJ2-7; TRBD1 matches 9 bases. What was sequenced was peripheral blood. The receptor's source is a woman in her 70s with acute or convalescent COVID-19. Written as DNA, the CDR3 is TGCGCCAGCAGCCAACCCCGGGACAGGGCCCCTCACGAGCAGTACTTC. Its translation is CASSQPRDRAPHEQYF.